This record concerns one TCR beta chain sequence. Antigen specificity is unknown. The data originate from a study of cytomegalovirus exposure and HLA in healthy donors. Across the study: Genotyping showed roughly 76% of hundreds of donors falling in the Caucasian-associated ancestry cluster. Whole-study findings and limits: Analysis was carried out at a later point, and it linked a missense DCLRE1C variant to TCR beta V- and J-gene trimming.

Per the germline V gene, CDR1 is SNHLY and CDR2 is FYNNEI. The V end was cut by 5 bases, the J end by 8 bases, with 18 bases between. The CDR3 contains 14 residues. The PCR ran on 60 Vbeta and 13 Jbeta primers. Authors' methods: Counted up in a later analysis, unique TCR beta chains came to approximately 83 million, with around 12 million shared. Libraries were prepared by immunoSEQ multiplex PCR; TCRdb keeps only in-frame clonotypes and omits some of them. That table furnishes V, J and clone size, whereas the DNA furnished D and trimming. The sample consists of over 50,000 clones, more than 70% of them appearing once. Although they were nominally healthy when sampled, donors likely had unrecorded immune exposures.

This chain links TRBV2 with TRBJ1-2; D perhaps matches TRBD1 (6 bases). The sequence came from a man over 45 in good health and CMV-seropositive. What was sequenced was PBMCs. The CDR3, as DNA: TGTGCCAGCAGTACTAGGCAGGGGATGGAGGGCTACACCTTC. Amino acid sequence: CASSTRQGMEGYTF.